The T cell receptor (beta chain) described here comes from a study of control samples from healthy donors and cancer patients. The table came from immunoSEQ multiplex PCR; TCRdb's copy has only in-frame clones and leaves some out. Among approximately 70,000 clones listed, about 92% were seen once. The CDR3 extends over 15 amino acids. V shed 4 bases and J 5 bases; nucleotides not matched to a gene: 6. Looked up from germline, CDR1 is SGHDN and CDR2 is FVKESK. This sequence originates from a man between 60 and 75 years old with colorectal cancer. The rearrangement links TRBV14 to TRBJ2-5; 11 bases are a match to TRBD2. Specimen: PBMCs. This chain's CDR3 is CASSRIPSGGETQYF. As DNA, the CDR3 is TGTGCCAGCAGCCGTATCCCTAGCGGGGGGGAGACCCAGTACTTC.